This TCR beta chain was sequenced in a study of T cell repertoires in cytomegalovirus infection. Study-wide background: CMV infection and matching HLA type were both indicated by public TCR beta signatures.

This CDR3 region has 18 residues. Germline V gene sequence: CDR1 SGHDN, CDR2 FVKESK. The junction had 19 bases not matched to a gene; V was cut back by 0 bases and J by 9 bases. From the reads, TCRdb called clonotypes with MiXCR, one entry per CDR3 protein. This sample has approximately 500,000 distinct CDR3 sequences, with about 17% found just once. This clonotype was seen only a few times. The antigen is undetermined. Study results and limitations: It was HLA-C-restricted CMV-specific TCR beta clonotypes that dominated the response ex vivo.

The sequence came from a human donor in good health (CMV status not recorded). Some clones in this sample may be carry-over from other donors' samples. Sequences were obtained from CD8+ T cells from PBMCs. The J gene is TRBJ1-1, the V gene TRBV14; 7 positions match TRBD1. CDR3 sequence reads: CASSQDRRQGYSDIQAFF. The CDR3 DNA is TGTGCCAGCAGCCAAGATCGGAGACAGGGATATTCGGATATTCAAGCTTTCTTT.